Shown below are 13 T cell receptor beta chains from a single sample sequenced in a study of blood T cell repertoires in COVID-19. Here immunoSEQ multiplex PCR was the method, and the copy in TCRdb shows in-frame clones only, minus some. This sample has over 250,000 clones, with about 82% found just once. Material: peripheral blood. These receptors came from a man in his fifties with active or convalescent COVID-19.

The V call is TRBV30, the J call TRBJ2-7; 9 bases agree with TRBD1. The trim removed 2 bases at V and 0 bases at J, leaving 5 bases unmatched. There are 15 residues in the CDR3. The germline gives CDR1 GTSNPN, CDR2 SVGIG (reference sequence). CDR3 region: CAWSISTGGSYEQYF. The CDR3 DNA follows: TGTGCCTGGAGTATCTCGACAGGGGGCTCCTACGAGCAGTACTTC.

This rearrangement joins TRBV2 to TRBJ2-1; 7 bases align to TRBD1. J gave up 4 bases and V 8 bases, and 11 bases lay outside the gene matches. This CDR3 contains 15 residues. Germline CDR1 SNHLY, CDR2 FYNNEI. The CDR3 region is CASWSGDRTYNEQFF. The CDR3, as DNA: TGTGCCAGCTGGTCAGGGGACAGAACGTACAATGAGCAGTTCTTC.

This clone was counted between two and nine times. J is TRBJ1-1 and V is TRBV7-2; D may be TRBD1 (5 bases). Germline V gene data show CDR1 as SGHTA and CDR2 as FQGNSA. Trimming left V 0 bases short and J 0 bases short, with 26 bases between. The CDR3 has 21 residues. The CDR3 DNA reads TGTGCCAGCAGCTTAGCCCGGGGGGAACAAGAGGTAGGTTTGATGAACACTGAAGCTTTCTTT. Translating it yields CASSLARGEQEVGLMNTEAFF.

The gene calls are TRBV5-1 and TRBJ2-7; tentatively, D is TRBD2 (6 bases). The CDR3 consists of 15 residues. Trimming shortened V by 3 bases and J by 5 bases, and 18 bases separated the two germline ends. Germline CDR1 and CDR2: SGHRS and YFSETQ. The CDR3, as DNA: TGCGCCAGCAGCTGGCTGACTAGTGATTCCGACGAGCAGTACTTC. This sequence encodes CASSWLTSDSDEQYF.

CDR3 DNA sequence: TGTGCCAGCAGCCTCCGGGACACGGCTACCTACGAGCAGTACTTC. Residues: CASSLRDTATYEQYF. V usage is TRBV3-1 (or the pseudogene TRBV3-2) and J usage is TRBJ2-7; D perhaps matches TRBD1 (6 bases). This CDR3 is built from 15 residues. Germline V CDR1 and CDR2: LGHDT, YNNKEL (reference sequence). Trimming pared 4 bases from V and 2 bases from J, leaving 15 bases between.

The chain joins TRBV4-1 to TRBJ1-5, with a possible D match to TRBD1 (6 bases). The V gene's germline CDR1 is MGHRA and CDR2 YSYEKL. V was pared by 3 bases and J by 4 bases, with 13 bases between. This CDR3 has 15 amino acids. The CDR3 here is CASSQAGTINQPQHF. CDR3 nucleotides: TGCGCCAGCAGCCAGGCCGGGACAATTAATCAGCCCCAGCATTTT.

The rearrangement joins TRBV2 to TRBJ2-3; D unclear. Trimming took 8 bases from V and 0 from J, leaving 15 bases between them. This CDR3 comprises 15 residues. CDR1 is SNHLY and CDR2 is FYNNEI in the germline V gene. The CDR3 nucleotides read TGTGCCAGCTCGCTGGAGTATTCTAGCACAGATACGCAGTATTTT. As protein: CASSLEYSSTDTQYF.

J is TRBJ1-2 and V is TRBV29-1; D may be TRBD1 (6 bases). Germline V gene sequence: CDR1 SQVTM, CDR2 ANQGSEA. This CDR3 is built from 13 residues. The V end lost 6 bases, the J end lost 4 bases, and 15 bases lay between the germline ends. CDR3 in amino acids: CSVMGAGGYGYTF. The CDR3 DNA follows: TGCAGCGTAATGGGGGCTGGGGGCTATGGCTACACCTTC.

The V gene is TRBV10-3, the J gene TRBJ2-1, with 12 bases aligning to TRBD2. The V and J ends lost 3 bases and 3 bases, in that order; junction bases with no gene match: 3. This CDR3 is built from 16 residues. Germline CDR1 and CDR2: ENHRY and SYGVKD. The CDR3 DNA follows: TGTGCCATCAGTGACCCGACTAGCGGGAGCTACAATGAGCAGTTCTTC. Translation gives CAISDPTSGSYNEQFF.

This clone has a single count. This same CDR3 is encoded by further DNA sequences in the sample. V and J are TRBV30 and TRBJ2-1; maybe TRBD1 (5 bases). CDR1 GTSNPN and CDR2 SVGIG come from the germline V gene (reference sequence). V shed 0 bases and J shed 10 bases, with 10 bases lying between them. This CDR3 comprises 12 residues. The CDR3 bases are TGTGCCTGGAGTGTAGGCAGGGCCGAGCAGTTCTTC. Amino acid sequence: CAWSVGRAEQFF. Drawing the rest from reference TRBV30 and TRBJ2-1, the complete variable domain is SQTIHQWPATLVQPVGSPLSLECTVEGTSNPNLYWYRQAAGRGLQLLFYSVGIGQISSEVPQNLSASRPQDRQFILSSKKLLLSDSGFYLCAWSVGRAEQFFGPGTRLTVL.

This clone was seen only a few times. The J gene is TRBJ2-2, the V gene TRBV15; tentative D call: TRBD1 (5 bases). V was pared by 2 bases and J by 3 bases, with 7 bases between. The CDR3 is 14 residues long. Germline lookup yields CDR1 LNHNV and CDR2 YYDKDF (reference sequence). DNA of the CDR3: TGTGCCACCAGCAGATTAGGGGACACCGGGGAGCTGTTTTTT. This gives the protein CATSRLGDTGELFF.

This chain connects TRBV20-1 to TRBJ2-7; tentatively, D is TRBD1 (6 bases). V lost 3 bases, J lost 0 bases, and 9 bases lay in between. CDR3 length: 13 residues. Germline lookup yields CDR1 DFQATT and CDR2 SNEGSKA (reference sequence). This chain's CDR3 is CSASTGSSYEQYF. CDR3 in DNA: TGCAGTGCTAGTACAGGGAGCTCCTACGAGCAGTACTTC.

This chain uses TRBV6-7 with TRBJ2-2; D is possibly TRBD1 (6 bases). TRBV6-7 counts as an open reading frame of uncertain function. The V and J ends lost 6 bases and 4 bases respectively, with 15 bases between them. The CDR3 extends over 15 amino acids. Here the CDR3 reads CASSQGHHLTGELFF. For the CDR3, the DNA is TGTGCCAGCAGCCAGGGGCACCACCTCACCGGGGAGCTGTTTTTT.